Listed below are T cell receptor beta chains from one sample, sequenced in a study of T cell responses to AZD1222 COVID-19 vaccine. Sequencing used immunoSEQ multiplex PCR; TCRdb keeps in-frame clones, though not all of them. The sample shows more than 80,000 clones, around 90% of them seen only once. Sequencing was performed on peripheral blood, taken 28 days after the second AZD1222 dose. The receptors were sampled from an adult who received the AZD1222 COVID-19 vaccine. CDR3s include the opening cysteine and the closing phenylalanine or tryptophan. A D gene is named only where the DNA matches it firmly. Not every row has a clone size; where given, it reads once, few, many or a size class.

clone size,D gene,V gene,J gene,CDR3 DNA,CDR3 protein
NA,NA,TRBV7-6,TRBJ2-5,TGTGCCAGCAGCTTAGATGTCCCGCAGGGGTACCAAGAGACCCAGTACTTC,CASSLDVPQGYQETQYF
NA,TRBD2,TRBV19,TRBJ2-5,TGTGCCAGTAGCCGACTAGCGGATAAGAAAACCCAGTACTTC,CASSRLADKKTQYF
NA,NA,TRBV5-1,TRBJ2-2,TGCGCCAGCAGCTTGAATTCCGACAGGCTCAGGACCGGGGAGCTGTTTTTT,CASSLNSDRLRTGELFF
once,NA,TRBV28,TRBJ1-3,TGTGCCAGCAGTACCCGGACAGCCGGTGGAAACACCATATATTTT,CASSTRTAGGNTIYF
NA,TRBD1,TRBV28,TRBJ2-3,TGTGCCAGCAGTACGGGACAGGGGATCCCTTTGAGGACGCAGTATTTT,CASSTGQGIPLRTQYF
NA,NA,TRBV6-4,TRBJ2-2,TGTGCCAGCAGTGTAGGAACAAGCACCGGGGAGCTGTTTTTT,CASSVGTSTGELFF
NA,TRBD1,TRBV6-5,TRBJ2-7,TGTGCCAGCAGTTACACAGTACAGGGGAAGCAGTACTTC,CASSYTVQGKQYF
NA,NA,TRBV5-1,TRBJ2-1,TGCGCCAGCAGCCAGGAGAATGAGCAGTTCTTC,CASSQENEQFF
NA,TRBD2,TRBV7-9,TRBJ2-1,TGTGCCAGCTTTCTTAGTCTGGCGGGAGTGTACAATGAGCAGTTCTTC,CASFLSLAGVYNEQFF
NA,NA,TRBV5-8,TRBJ1-1,TGTGCCAGCAGCGGATCAGGGACTGAAGCTTTCTTT,CASSGSGTEAFF
NA,NA,TRBV20-1,TRBJ1-2,TGCAGTGCTAGTTCCCCGGGGTTGGTCGGCTACACCTTC,CSASSPGLVGYTF
NA,TRBD2,TRBV24-1,TRBJ2-3,TGTGCCACCAGTGAACAACTAGCGGGAGGTTTGGATACGCAGTATTTT,CATSEQLAGGLDTQYF
NA,TRBD2,TRBV6-5,TRBJ2-1,TGTGCCAGCAGCCGTTCTAGCGGGTTCAATGAGCAGTTCTTC,CASSRSSGFNEQFF
NA,TRBD1,TRBV29-1,TRBJ2-3,TGCAGCGTTCAGACCGGGACAGTGGGGACAGATACGCAGTATTTT,CSVQTGTVGTDTQYF
NA,TRBD1,TRBV2,TRBJ1-3,TGTGCCAGCAGTGGGGACAGCTCTGGAAACACCATATATTTT,CASSGDSSGNTIYF
NA,NA,TRBV7-2,TRBJ1-2,TGTGCCAGCAGCTTAGCAGGGAACTATGGCTACACCTTC,CASSLAGNYGYTF
few,NA,TRBV4-2,TRBJ2-3,TGTGCCAGCAGCCCCTCCATGGGGGGCCTCGATACGCAGTATTTT,CASSPSMGGLDTQYF
NA,NA,TRBV25-1,TRBJ2-4,TGTGCCAGCAGTGTAGGGGCAGGGGTAAACATTCAGTACTTC,CASSVGAGVNIQYF
NA,NA,TRBV27,TRBJ2-1,TGTGCCAGCACGTTGGGGGCCTCCTACAATGAGCAGTTCTTC,CASTLGASYNEQFF
NA,TRBD2,TRBV28,TRBJ2-1,TGTGCCAGCAGTTGGACCGGGACTAGTGTCGATGAGCAGTTCTTC,CASSWTGTSVDEQFF
NA,TRBD1,TRBV6-6,TRBJ2-5,TGTGCCAGCAGTGGCCACTCAGGGGGCGGATGGGAGACCCAGTACTTC,CASSGHSGGGWETQYF
NA,NA,TRBV11-2,TRBJ2-7,TGTGCCAGCAGCCTCGACAGCCAAACGTACTTC,CASSLDSQTYF